These 8 T cell receptor beta chains were sequenced from one sample in a study of CD8+ T cells in alopecia areata. It was cDNA, reverse transcribed from extracted RNA, that served as the sequencing template. The protocol was immunoSEQ multiplex PCR, while the TCRdb copy is restricted to in-frame clones and leaves out a portion. The table has over 150,000 clones, about 55% seen once; the top ten hold roughly 10%. Treatment reported: oral pan-JAK inhibitor, 5-10 mg twice daily. Source: CD8+ T cells sorted from blood, taken at week 24, from a patient treated with tofacitinib. These receptors were taken from a human donor with alopecia areata.

The rearrangement uses TRBV19 and TRBJ2-7; 9 bases map to TRBD1. CDR1 and CDR2 (germline): LNHDA, SQIVND (reference sequence). The J segment lost 1 base and the V segment lost 5 bases, leaving 6 bases of the junction unmatched. The CDR3 sequence is 15 residues long. CDR3 residues: CASSAGQGSSYEQYF. The CDR3, as DNA: TGTGCCAGTAGTGCCGGACAGGGGTCATCCTACGAGCAGTACTTC.

This chain connects TRBV2 to TRBJ2-7; TRBD1 or TRBD2 may be the D gene (5 bases each). The length of the CDR3 is 15 residues. V was shortened by 4 bases and J by 1 base, with 14 bases between the two germline ends. The germline V gene encodes CDR1 SNHLY and CDR2 FYNNEI. The CDR3 is CASSGSRDGSYEQYF. The CDR3 region has the DNA TGTGCCAGCAGTGGTAGTCGGGACGGGTCCTACGAGCAGTACTTC.

The rearrangement joins TRBV25-1 to TRBJ1-4, with TRBD1 as a possible D gene (6 bases). CDR1 and CDR2 (germline): MGHDK, SYGVNS. The V end lost 4 bases, the J end lost 8 bases, and 14 bases lay between the germline ends. There are 14 residues in the CDR3. CDR3 amino acids: CASSGRQGKEKLFF. CDR3 in DNA: TGTGCCAGCAGTGGAAGGCAGGGGAAAGAAAAACTGTTTTTT.

This clone was observed a handful of times. The chain has TRBV29-1 and TRBJ1-1; the D is unclear. The V gene's germline CDR1 is SQVTM and CDR2 ANQGSEA. Trimming pared 3 bases from V and 1 base from J, leaving 9 bases between. The CDR3 length is 13 residues. CDR3 sequence: CSVDGETNTEAFF. Here the CDR3 DNA reads TGCAGCGTTGACGGGGAAACGAACACTGAAGCTTTCTTT.

The chain joins TRBV19 to TRBJ2-1; D is perhaps TRBD2 (6 bases). In germline, CDR1 is LNHDA, CDR2 SQIVND (reference sequence). The length of the CDR3 is 11 residues. Trimming cost V 6 bases and J 9 bases, with 9 bases left between them. This CDR3 reads CASSVGGEQFF. CDR3 DNA: TGTGCCAGTAGCGTGGGGGGTGAGCAGTTCTTC.

The chain combines TRBV14 with TRBJ2-7; perhaps D is TRBD1 or TRBD2 (5 bases each). In germline, CDR1 is SGHDN, CDR2 FVKESK. Trimming took off 4 bases at V and 2 bases at J, with 15 bases between the two ends. This CDR3 region has 15 residues. CDR3 nucleotides: TGTGCCAGCAGCCTCGGACGAGGGGTCCCCTACGAGCAGTACTTC. Translated: CASSLGRGVPYEQYF.

The J gene is TRBJ1-6, the V gene TRBV4-3, with 9 nucleotides matching TRBD1. V lost 1 base to trimming and J lost 8 bases; unmatched junction nucleotides: 3. The CDR3 runs 15 residues. In germline, CDR1 is LGHNA, CDR2 YSLEER. The CDR3, as DNA: TGCGCCAGCAGCCAAGTCCGGACAGGGGATTCACCCCTCCACTTT. Translated, it gives CASSQVRTGDSPLHF.

This clone has more than one count but fewer than ten. The chain employs TRBV28 and TRBJ2-2; D remains ambiguous. The CDR3 has 12 amino acids. The ends were cut back, 8 bases at V and 6 bases at J, with 10 bases in the middle. The germline V gene encodes CDR1 MDHEN and CDR2 SYDVKM. The CDR3 here is CASSSPPGELFF. DNA of the CDR3: TGTGCCAGCTCCTCCCCCCCCGGGGAGCTGTTTTTT.